The T cell receptor beta chain described here comes from a study of CD8 T cells in cerebrospinal fluid in Alzheimer's disease. Looking at the study overall: Plate-based nested PCR sequencing and droplet-based sequencing measured CSF T cell clonal expansion.

This clonotype is deemed large by its frequency. TCRdb re-called the 10x single-cell sequencing reads and shows each CDR3 protein once, DNA omitted. The specimen's table records 400 to 600 distinct CDR3 sequences. The source is a human donor with Alzheimer's disease. Sequencing used cerebrospinal fluid.

The chain's CDR3 is CASTRGNIQYF. The rearrangement links TRBV12-3 or TRBV12-4 to TRBJ2-4; no DNA is available, so the TRBD1 call from TCRdb remains unchecked. This CDR3 comprises 11 residues.